This is a list of T cell receptor beta chains from one sample in a study of cytomegalovirus exposure and HLA in healthy donors. Profiling relied on immunoSEQ multiplex PCR, and the TCRdb table lists in-frame clones only, not all of them. Among about 58,000 clones listed, roughly nine tenths were seen once. Material for sequencing was PBMCs. Source of these receptors: a man aged 18 to 35 in good health and CMV-seronegative. Each CDR3 is given with its conserved first and last residue. The D gene is left open where the match is weak. Some rows mark clone size as missing; the rest say once, few, many or name a class of expanded clone.

J gene,clone size,V gene,D gene,CDR3 DNA,CDR3 protein
TRBJ2-1,.,TRBV19,TRBD2,TGTGCCAGTAGCGGCCTAGCGGGAGTGCCCTACAATGAGCAGTTCTTC,CASSGLAGVPYNEQFF
TRBJ2-7,.,TRBV11-2,TRBD1,TGTGCCAGCAGCTTAGTACAGGGGAACTACGAGCAGTACTTC,CASSLVQGNYEQYF
TRBJ1-3,.,TRBV25-1,TRBD1,TGTGCCAGCAGTGATAGGGGGACAGGGAAAGGAAACACCATATATTTT,CASSDRGTGKGNTIYF
TRBJ1-2,.,TRBV28,.,TGTGCCAGCAGTTTCGGGGGTATCAGGGACTACACCTTC,CASSFGGIRDYTF
TRBJ2-6,.,TRBV9,.,TGTGCCAGCATGCGTTCGGGGGGGGCCAACGTCCTGACTTTC,CASMRSGGANVLTF
TRBJ2-3,once,TRBV2,TRBD2,TGTGCCACCGCGGGGGAAATCACAGATACGCAGTATTTT,CATAGEITDTQYF
TRBJ2-3,.,TRBV9,TRBD2,TGTGCCAGCAGCGTTTGGAGTAGCGGGATCTCCCCTGATACGCAGTATTTT,CASSVWSSGISPDTQYF
TRBJ2-5,.,TRBV6-5,TRBD2,TGTGCCAGCAGCTACGGGACTAGCGTGGGGGAGACCCAGTACTTC,CASSYGTSVGETQYF
TRBJ2-1,.,TRBV7-3,.,TGTGCCAGCAGCTTAGAAGGGGGTGAGCAGTTCTTC,CASSLEGGEQFF
TRBJ2-1,once,TRBV30,.,TGTGCCTGGACGGGGTACAATGAGCAGTTCTTC,CAWTGYNEQFF
TRBJ2-5,.,TRBV5-1,TRBD1,TGCGCCAGCAGCTTGGGGACAGGGCTTGGGGAGACCCAGTACTTC,CASSLGTGLGETQYF
TRBJ2-7,.,TRBV2,.,TGTGCCAGCAGAAAACGGGATGGAGATCCCTACGAGCAGTACTTC,CASRKRDGDPYEQYF
TRBJ1-4,.,TRBV7-8,TRBD1,TGTGCCAGCAGCTTAGGACAGGGGGAAAAACTGTTTTTT,CASSLGQGEKLFF
TRBJ2-3,.,TRBV28,.,TGTGCCAGTTCTAGAGATACGCAGTATTTT,CASSRDTQYF
TRBJ2-5,.,TRBV15,TRBD2,TGTGCCACCAGCAGAGGACTAGCGGGAGGGCCAGAACAAGAGACCCAGTACTTC,CATSRGLAGGPEQETQYF
TRBJ2-1,.,TRBV28,TRBD2,TGTGCCAGCAGTTTGTTTGGGGGGAGGGATGAGCAGTTCTTC,CASSLFGGRDEQFF
TRBJ1-2,once,TRBV6-6,TRBD1,TGTGCCAGCAGTAACCGGGACAGGGTAGCCTATGGCTACACCTTC,CASSNRDRVAYGYTF
TRBJ2-6,.,TRBV6-1,.,TGTGCCAGCAGTGAAAACAACTCTGGGGCCAACGTCCTGACTTTC,CASSENNSGANVLTF
TRBJ1-1,.,TRBV27,TRBD1,TGTGCCAGCAGTTTATTTCCAGGGGGCATGAACACTGAAGCTTTCTTT,CASSLFPGGMNTEAFF
TRBJ2-3,.,TRBV5-1,.,TGCGCCAGCAGCTTGTCCTCCGGGGAGAGGGATACGCAGTATTTT,CASSLSSGERDTQYF
TRBJ2-1,.,TRBV5-1,TRBD2,TGCGCCAGCACCCCTCAACGCGGGAGAGGATGGGGTGAGCAGTTCTTC,CASTPQRGRGWGEQFF
TRBJ1-1,once,TRBV28,TRBD1,TGTGCCAGCAGTCGATTTAACCGCCGAGGGACAGGGTCTGCCACTGAAGCTTTCTTT,CASSRFNRRGTGSATEAFF
TRBJ2-3,.,TRBV6-6,.,TGTGCCAGCAGTTACGGGCGGGACCCGAGCACAGATACGCAGTATTTT,CASSYGRDPSTDTQYF
TRBJ2-7,.,TRBV19,TRBD1,TGTGCCGCCGGGACAGGGGCCTACGAGCAGTACTTC,CAAGTGAYEQYF
TRBJ2-1,.,TRBV19,TRBD2,TGTGCCAGTAGTATAGTAGTACTAGCGGGAGACAATGAGCAGTTCTTC,CASSIVVLAGDNEQFF
TRBJ1-1,.,TRBV30,.,TGTGCCTGGAGCTCAGGGGTGACAGCTTTCTTT,CAWSSGVTAFF
TRBJ1-5,.,TRBV10-3,TRBD1,TGTGCCATCAGTGGCTCTACAGGGGGTGACGCCCAGCATTTT,CAISGSTGGDAQHF
TRBJ2-7,.,TRBV5-8,.,TGTGCCAGCAGCGAACGCGGGACTTCGATCTACGAGCAGTACTTC,CASSERGTSIYEQYF
TRBJ2-1,.,TRBV19,.,TGTGCCAGTAGAGTCGGGGGAAGCTCCTACAATGAGCAGTTCTTC,CASRVGGSSYNEQFF
TRBJ1-5,.,TRBV5-5,.,TGTGCCAGCAGCTTGGTCTACAGGAGCAATCAGCCCCAGCATTTT,CASSLVYRSNQPQHF
TRBJ2-7,.,TRBV14,TRBD2,TGTGCCAGCAGCCAAGATTTCAGGGCTAGCGGCGCCATCTTC,CASSQDFRASGAIF
TRBJ1-1,.,TRBV9,.,TGTGCCAGCAGCCCAAGCCTCTGGGGCGGTGAAGCTTTCTTT,CASSPSLWGGEAFF
TRBJ2-7,.,TRBV2,.,TGTGCCAGCAGTGATCCCCGTGTGTATAGCTCCTACGAGCAGTACTTC,CASSDPRVYSSYEQYF